This TCR beta chain comes out of a study of shared clonotypes between healthy human individuals. There were only Caucasian adults among the donors, and all lived in Nashville, Tennessee. With 0 bases removed from V and 2 bases from J, the gap between germline ends came to 10 bases. Germline loops: CDR1 SGHAT, CDR2 FQNNGV. This CDR3 comprises 16 residues. The repertoire was sequenced with immunoSEQ multiplex PCR; TCRdb's copy has only in-frame clones and lacks some. Of more than 1.2 million clones listed, approximately 98.5% are singletons. The receptor comes from a man under 40 in good health. Material for sequencing was naive CD4+ T cells sorted from blood. This sample's subset: CD45RA+ positively selected. The V and J genes are TRBV11-2 and TRBJ2-2; D may be TRBD1 (6 bases). The CDR3 coding sequence is TGTGCCAGCAGCTTAGATAGACAGGCAAACACCGGGGAGCTGTTTTTT. Its protein product is CASSLDRQANTGELFF.